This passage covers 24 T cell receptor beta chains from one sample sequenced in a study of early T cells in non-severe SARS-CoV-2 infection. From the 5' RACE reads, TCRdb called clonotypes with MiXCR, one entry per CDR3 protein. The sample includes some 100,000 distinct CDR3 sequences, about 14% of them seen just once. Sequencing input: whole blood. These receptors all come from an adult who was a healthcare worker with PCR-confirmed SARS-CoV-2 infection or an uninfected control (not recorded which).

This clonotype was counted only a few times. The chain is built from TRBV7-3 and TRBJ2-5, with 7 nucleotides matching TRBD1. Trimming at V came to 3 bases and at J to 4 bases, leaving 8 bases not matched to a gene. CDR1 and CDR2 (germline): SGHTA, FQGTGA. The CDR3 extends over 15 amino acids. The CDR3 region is CASSFGTGVGETQYF. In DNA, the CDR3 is TGTGCCAGCAGCTTCGGTACAGGGGTTGGAGAGACCCAGTACTTC.

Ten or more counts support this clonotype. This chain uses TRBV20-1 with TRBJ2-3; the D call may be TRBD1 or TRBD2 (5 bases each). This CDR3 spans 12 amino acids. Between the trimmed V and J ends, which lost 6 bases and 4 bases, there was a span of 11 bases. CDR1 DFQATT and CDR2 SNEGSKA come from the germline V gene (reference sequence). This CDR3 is CSAGVDSDTQYF. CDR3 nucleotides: TGCAGTGCGGGGGTAGACTCAGATACGCAGTATTTT.

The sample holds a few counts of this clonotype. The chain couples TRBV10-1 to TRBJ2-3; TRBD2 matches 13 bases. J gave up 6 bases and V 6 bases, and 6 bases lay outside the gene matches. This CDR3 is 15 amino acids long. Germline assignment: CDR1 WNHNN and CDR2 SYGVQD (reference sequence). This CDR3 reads CASSRTSGGVDTQYF. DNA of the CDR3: TGCGCCAGCAGCCGGACTAGCGGGGGTGTGGATACGCAGTATTTT.

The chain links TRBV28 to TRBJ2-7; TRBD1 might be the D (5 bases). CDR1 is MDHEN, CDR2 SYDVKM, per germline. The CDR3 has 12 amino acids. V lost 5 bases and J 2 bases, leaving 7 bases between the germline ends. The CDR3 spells CASSQGAYEQYV. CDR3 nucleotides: TGTGCCAGCAGTCAAGGGGCCTACGAGCAGTACGTC.

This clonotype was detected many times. The CDR3 DNA reads as TGCGCCAGCAGCTTCGTCTTATCCTATGGCTACACCTTC. Protein: CASSFVLSYGYTF. This sequence joins TRBV5-1 and TRBJ1-2; D remains ambiguous. V lost 2 bases to trimming and J lost 4 bases, with 9 bases between them. Germline loops: CDR1 SGHRS, CDR2 YFSETQ. The CDR3 has 13 residues.

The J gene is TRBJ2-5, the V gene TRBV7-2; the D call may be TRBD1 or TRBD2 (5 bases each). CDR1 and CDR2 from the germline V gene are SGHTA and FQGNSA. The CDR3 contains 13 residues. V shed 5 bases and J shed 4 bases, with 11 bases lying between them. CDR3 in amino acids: CASSPGSLETQYF. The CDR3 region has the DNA TGTGCCAGCAGCCCAGGGAGTTTAGAGACCCAGTACTTC.

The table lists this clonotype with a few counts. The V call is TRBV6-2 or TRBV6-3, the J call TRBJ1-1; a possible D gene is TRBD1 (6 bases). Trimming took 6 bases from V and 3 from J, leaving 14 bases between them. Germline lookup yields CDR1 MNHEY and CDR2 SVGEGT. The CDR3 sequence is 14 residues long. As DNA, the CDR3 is TGTGCCAGCAGCACACAGGGCCGTCACACTGAAGCTTTCTTT. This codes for CASSTQGRHTEAFF.

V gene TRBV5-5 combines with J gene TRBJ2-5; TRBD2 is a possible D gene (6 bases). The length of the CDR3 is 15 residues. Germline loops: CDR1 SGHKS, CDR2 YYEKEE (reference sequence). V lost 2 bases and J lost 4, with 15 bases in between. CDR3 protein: CASSLLASRGETQYF. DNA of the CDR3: TGTGCCAGCAGCTTACTAGCATCCAGAGGAGAGACCCAGTACTTC.

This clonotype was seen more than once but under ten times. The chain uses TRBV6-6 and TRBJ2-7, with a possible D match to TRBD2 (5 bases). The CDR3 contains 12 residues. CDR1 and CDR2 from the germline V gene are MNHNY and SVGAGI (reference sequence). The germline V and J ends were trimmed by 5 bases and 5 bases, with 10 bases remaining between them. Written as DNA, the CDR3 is TGTGCCAGCAGTGCTAGCCTGGACGAGCAGTACGTC. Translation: CASSASLDEQYV.

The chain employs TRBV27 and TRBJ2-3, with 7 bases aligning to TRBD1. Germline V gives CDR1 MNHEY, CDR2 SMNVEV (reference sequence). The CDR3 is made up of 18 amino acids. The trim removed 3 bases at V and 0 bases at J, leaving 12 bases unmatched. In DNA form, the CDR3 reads TGTGCCAGCAGTTTGAGCCGGGACAGATACACTAGCACAGATACGCAGTATTTT. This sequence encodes CASSLSRDRYTSTDTQYF.

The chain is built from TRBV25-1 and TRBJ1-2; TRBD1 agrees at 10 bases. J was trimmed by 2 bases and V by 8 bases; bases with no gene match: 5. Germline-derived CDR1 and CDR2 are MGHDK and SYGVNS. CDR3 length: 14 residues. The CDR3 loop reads CASRGTGANYGYTF. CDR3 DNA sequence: TGTGCCAGCCGGGGGACAGGGGCCAACTATGGCTACACCTTC.

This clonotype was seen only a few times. The CDR3: CASSYDVVSYGYTF. CDR3 coding DNA: TGTGCCAGCAGTTACGATGTTGTGAGCTATGGCTACACCTTC. V is TRBV6-5 and J is TRBJ1-2; D unresolved. The V gene lost 2 bases and the J gene lost 4 bases, with 11 bases spanning the gap. In germline, CDR1 is MNHEY, CDR2 SVGAGI. There are 14 residues in the CDR3.

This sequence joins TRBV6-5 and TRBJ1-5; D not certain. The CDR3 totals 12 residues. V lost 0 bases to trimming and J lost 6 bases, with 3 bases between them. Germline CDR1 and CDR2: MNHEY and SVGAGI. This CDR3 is CASSYSGQPQHF. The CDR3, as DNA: TGTGCCAGCAGTTACTCGGGTCAGCCCCAGCATTTT.

The CDR3 DNA is TGTGCCAGCAGTGAGCATAATTCACCCCTCCACTTT. Encoded protein: CASSEHNSPLHF. This chain connects TRBV6-4 to TRBJ1-6, with unresolved D. The CDR3 has 12 amino acids. From germline, CDR1 is MRHNA and CDR2 SNTAGT. Trimming cost V 3 bases and J 5 bases, with 2 bases left between them.

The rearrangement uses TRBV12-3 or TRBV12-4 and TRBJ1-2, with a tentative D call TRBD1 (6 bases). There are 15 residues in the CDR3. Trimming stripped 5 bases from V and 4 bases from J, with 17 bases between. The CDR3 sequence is CASSPRRTAVYGYTF. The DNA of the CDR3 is TGTGCCAGCAGTCCCCGTCGGACAGCCGTCTATGGCTACACCTTC.

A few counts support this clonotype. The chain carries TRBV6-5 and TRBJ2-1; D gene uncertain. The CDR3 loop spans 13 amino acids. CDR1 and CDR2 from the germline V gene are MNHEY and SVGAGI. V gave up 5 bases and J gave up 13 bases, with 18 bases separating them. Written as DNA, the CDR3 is TGTGCCAGCAGTACCCCCCTGGTGACTTCCCAGTTCTTC. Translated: CASSTPLVTSQFF.

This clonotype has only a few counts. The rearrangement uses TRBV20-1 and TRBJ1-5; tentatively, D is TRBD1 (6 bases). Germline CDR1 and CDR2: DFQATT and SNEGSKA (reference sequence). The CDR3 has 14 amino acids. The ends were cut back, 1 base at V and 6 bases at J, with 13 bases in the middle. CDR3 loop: CSARGTVQGQPQHF. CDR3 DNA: TGCAGTGCTAGAGGGACAGTACAGGGTCAGCCCCAGCATTTT.

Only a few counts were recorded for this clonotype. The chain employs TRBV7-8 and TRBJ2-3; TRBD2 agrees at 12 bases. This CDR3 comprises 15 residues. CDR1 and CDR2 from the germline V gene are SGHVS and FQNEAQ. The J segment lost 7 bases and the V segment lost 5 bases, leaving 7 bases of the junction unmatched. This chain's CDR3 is CASSPRLAGVNTQYF. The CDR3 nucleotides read TGTGCCAGCAGCCCAAGACTAGCGGGGGTTAATACGCAGTATTTT.

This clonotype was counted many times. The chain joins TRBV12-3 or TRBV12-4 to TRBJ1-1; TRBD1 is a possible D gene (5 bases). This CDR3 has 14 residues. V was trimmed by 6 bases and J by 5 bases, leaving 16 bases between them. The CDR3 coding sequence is TGTGCCAGCAGCCCCCGCCCGGGACGGACTGAAGCTTTCTTT. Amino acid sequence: CASSPRPGRTEAFF.

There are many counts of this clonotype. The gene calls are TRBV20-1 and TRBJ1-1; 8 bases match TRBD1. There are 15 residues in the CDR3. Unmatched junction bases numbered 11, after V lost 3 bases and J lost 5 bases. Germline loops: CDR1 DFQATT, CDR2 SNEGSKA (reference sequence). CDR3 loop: CSASPLGQGGTEAFF. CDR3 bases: TGCAGTGCTAGTCCGCTTGGACAGGGAGGGACTGAAGCTTTCTTT.

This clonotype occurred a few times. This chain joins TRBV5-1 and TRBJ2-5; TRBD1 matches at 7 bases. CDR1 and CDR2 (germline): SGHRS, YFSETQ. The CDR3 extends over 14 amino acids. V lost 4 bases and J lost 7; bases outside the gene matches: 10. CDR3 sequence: CASSKNRDSWTQYF. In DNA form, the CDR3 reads TGCGCCAGCAGCAAAAACCGGGACAGTTGGACCCAGTACTTC. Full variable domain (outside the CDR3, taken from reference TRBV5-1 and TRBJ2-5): KAGVTQTPRYLIKTRGQQVTLSCSPISGHRSVSWYQQTPGQGLQFLFEYFSETQRNKGNFPGRFSGRQFSNSRSEMNVSTLELGDSALYLCASSKNRDSWTQYFGPGTRLLVL.

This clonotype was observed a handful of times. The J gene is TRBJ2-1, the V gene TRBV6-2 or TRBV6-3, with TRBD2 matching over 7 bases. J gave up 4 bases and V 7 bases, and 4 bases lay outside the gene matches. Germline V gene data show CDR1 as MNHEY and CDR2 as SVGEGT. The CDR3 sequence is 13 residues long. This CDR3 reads CASMGREYNEQFF. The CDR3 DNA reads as TGTGCCAGCATGGGGCGGGAGTACAATGAGCAGTTCTTC.

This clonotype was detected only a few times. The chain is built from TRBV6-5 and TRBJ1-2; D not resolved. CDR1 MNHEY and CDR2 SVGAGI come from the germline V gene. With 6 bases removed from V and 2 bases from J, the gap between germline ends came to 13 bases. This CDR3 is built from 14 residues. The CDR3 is CASRSLERNYGYTF. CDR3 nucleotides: TGTGCCAGCAGGAGCCTGGAGAGAAACTATGGCTACACCTTC.

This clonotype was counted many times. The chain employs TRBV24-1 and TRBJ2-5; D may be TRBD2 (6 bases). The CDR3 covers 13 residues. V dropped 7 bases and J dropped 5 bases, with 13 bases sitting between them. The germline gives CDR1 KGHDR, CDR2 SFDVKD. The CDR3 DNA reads TGTGCCACCAGGGACTGGAGGGAGGAGACCCAGTACTTC. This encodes CATRDWREETQYF.